The clone carrying this TCR beta chain has a handful of counts. All donors came from Russia, were Caucasian and healthy, and spanned ages roughly 6 to 95. The second PCR ran about 6 to 11 cycles with a sample-barcoded 5' primer and J-beta primers. MiXCR, applied by TCRdb to the 5' RACE reads, yields one record per CDR3 protein. The sample lists about 1.4 million distinct CDR3 sequences, roughly 64% occurring once. These data belong to a study of blood T cells in healthy people across ages. Sequenced input: blood. This clonotype was obtained from a man aged 18 to 29 in good health.

The CDR3, as DNA: TGTGCCAGCAGTTCACTCCGGGACACAGAGTCATCCGAGCAGTTCTTC. It specifies CASSSLRDTESSEQFF. The chain couples TRBV28 to TRBJ2-1; maybe TRBD1 (6 bases). The CDR3 contains 16 residues. V was clipped by 4 bases and J by 10 bases, with 23 bases between them. Germline assignment: CDR1 MDHEN and CDR2 SYDVKM.